Shown below are 24 T cell receptor beta chains from a single sample sequenced in a study of blood T cell repertoires in COVID-19. Clones were read by immunoSEQ multiplex PCR, and TCRdb kept only the in-frame ones, dropping some. This sample carries more than 75,000 clones, approximately 84% of them seen once, and the ten largest clones take roughly 12%. Sequenced input: peripheral blood. These receptors were taken from a human donor in a cohort sampled during active COVID-19.

This chain joins TRBV6-5 and TRBJ1-2; 7 positions match TRBD1. The V gene end was trimmed by 2 bases and the J gene end by 6 bases; junction bases not matched to a gene: 3. Germline assignment: CDR1 MNHEY and CDR2 SVGAGI. The CDR3 totals 13 residues. The CDR3 here is CASSYETGNGYTF. The CDR3 region has the DNA TGTGCCAGCAGTTACGAGACAGGGAATGGCTACACCTTC.

This chain joins TRBV3-1 (or the pseudogene TRBV3-2) and TRBJ2-3; D not certain. The CDR3 contains 14 residues. Germline loops: CDR1 LGHDT, CDR2 YNNKEL (reference sequence). V shed 1 base and J shed 1 base, with 6 bases lying between them. The CDR3 nucleotides are TGTGCCAGCAGCCAAGTACATGGCACAGATACGCAGTATTTT. This translates into CASSQVHGTDTQYF.

The chain employs TRBV5-8 and TRBJ2-2, with D possibly matching TRBD1 (5 bases). Trimming pared 4 bases from V and 6 bases from J, leaving 13 bases between. Germline V lookup: CDR1 SGHTS, CDR2 YDEGEE. This CDR3 spans 14 amino acids. In DNA form, the CDR3 reads TGTGCCAGCAGCCTCAGGGTGGGATCCGGGGAGCTGTTTTTT. Translated, it gives CASSLRVGSGELFF. Using reference TRBV5-8 and TRBJ2-2 for the parts outside the CDR3, the full variable domain is EAGVTQSPTHLIKTRGQQATLRCSPISGHTSVYWYQQALGLGLQFLLWYDEGEERNRGNFPPRFSGRQFPNYSSELNVNALELEDSALYLCASSLRVGSGELFFGEGSRLTVL.

The chain combines TRBV28 with TRBJ2-1; 9 bases are shared with TRBD2. Germline lookup yields CDR1 MDHEN and CDR2 SYDVKM. The CDR3 spans 15 residues. Unmatched junction bases numbered 8, after V lost 4 bases and J lost 7 bases. The CDR3 sequence: CASSSRGGELNEQFF. The CDR3 DNA reads TGTGCCAGCAGTTCGCGGGGGGGGGAACTGAATGAGCAGTTCTTC.

The V gene is TRBV5-4, the J gene TRBJ1-1; 8 positions match TRBD1. Germline assignment: CDR1 SGHNT and CDR2 YYREEE (reference sequence). The CDR3 consists of 14 residues. V trimming: 0 bases; J trimming: 3 bases; junction bases outside the gene matches: 1. The CDR3 DNA reads as TGTGCCAGCAGCTTGGCAGGGGGCGACACTGAAGCTTTCTTT. This sequence encodes CASSLAGGDTEAFF.

This clone is a singleton in its sample. The chain links TRBV2 to TRBJ1-5, with D perhaps TRBD1 (6 bases). The ends were cut back, 4 bases at V and 7 bases at J, with 11 bases in the middle. Germline CDR1 reads SNHLY; CDR2 reads FYNNEI. The CDR3 length is 13 residues. The CDR3 nucleotides read TGTGCCAGCAGTGTACAGGGCTACCAGCCCCAGCATTTT. Translation gives CASSVQGYQPQHF.

This sequence joins TRBV25-1 and TRBJ2-7; D is possibly TRBD1 (6 bases). Trimming left V 4 bases short and J 5 bases short, with 12 bases between. This CDR3 contains 13 residues. From germline, CDR1 is MGHDK and CDR2 SYGVNS. CDR3 DNA: TGTGCCAGCAGTGGCCAGGGGTACGACGAGCAGTACTTC. This gives the protein CASSGQGYDEQYF.

This clone was detected many times. This chain uses TRBV7-9 with TRBJ1-4, with D possibly matching TRBD1 (5 bases). CDR3 size: 16 residues. The germline gives CDR1 SEHNR, CDR2 FQNEAQ (reference sequence). The V and J ends lost 4 bases and 8 bases respectively, with 20 bases between them. The CDR3 is CASSSPGRERGEKLFF. CDR3 DNA sequence: TGTGCCAGCAGCTCCCCGGGACGGGAGCGGGGGGAAAAACTGTTTTTT.

CDR3 region: CASSSVGGWDKNIQYF. CDR3 coding DNA: TGTGCCAGCAGTTCGGTCGGGGGTTGGGACAAAAACATTCAGTACTTC. The chain links TRBV27 to TRBJ2-4, with a tentative D call TRBD2 (6 bases). The germline V gene encodes CDR1 MNHEY and CDR2 SMNVEV (reference sequence). The CDR3 spans 16 residues. V was clipped by 4 bases and J by 3 bases, with 16 bases between them.

The chain employs TRBV18 and TRBJ2-7; 11 positions agree with TRBD1. The CDR3 runs to 15 residues. Germline V CDR1 and CDR2: KGHSH, LQKENI. J lost 7 bases, V lost 6 bases, and 11 bases had no gene match. The CDR3 loop reads CASSQSGQGAGEQYF. CDR3 sequence (DNA): TGTGCCAGCTCCCAAAGCGGACAGGGGGCCGGAGAGCAGTACTTC.

The genes are TRBV12-3 or TRBV12-4 and TRBJ1-1; D remains unclear. The CDR3 is made up of 11 amino acids. Trimming took off 1 base at V and 10 bases at J, with 7 bases between the two ends. The CDR3 reads CASSLERAAFF. CDR3 coding DNA: TGTGCCAGCAGTTTAGAGAGAGCAGCTTTCTTT.

V is TRBV5-1 and J is TRBJ1-5; 8 bases are shared with TRBD1. Germline lookup yields CDR1 SGHRS and CDR2 YFSETQ. V dropped 4 bases and J dropped 6; count of bases not matched to a gene: 3. CDR3 length: 13 amino acids. This chain's CDR3 is CASSNGQGQPQHF. The CDR3 bases are TGCGCCAGCAGCAACGGACAGGGTCAGCCCCAGCATTTT.

J is TRBJ2-6 and V is TRBV11-3, with 8 bases lining up with TRBD1. The CDR3 covers 19 residues. Germline CDR1 is SGHNT and CDR2 is YENEEA. With V trimmed by 1 base and J by 0 bases, 8 bases remained unmatched. CDR3 DNA: TGTGCCAGCAGCTTAGGGCTGGGGACAGGAAACTCTGGGGCCAACGTCCTGACTTTC. As protein: CASSLGLGTGNSGANVLTF.

This clone showed up just a few times. The chain uses TRBV6-5 and TRBJ1-2; tentative D call: TRBD1 (5 bases). CDR3 length equals 13 residues. Trimming pared 0 bases from V and 6 bases from J, leaving 8 bases between. Germline assignment: CDR1 MNHEY and CDR2 SVGAGI. Here the CDR3 reads CASSYSYRHGYTF. In DNA, the CDR3 is TGTGCCAGCAGTTACTCTTACAGGCATGGCTACACCTTC.

The chain carries TRBV19 and TRBJ1-1; D call uncertain. The CDR3 covers 16 residues. The germline V gene has CDR1 LNHDA and CDR2 SQIVND (reference sequence). V was trimmed by 5 bases and J by 1 base, leaving 17 bases between them. The CDR3 region has the DNA TGTGCCAGTAGTGCTGGGCTACAATCAACGAACACTGAAGCTTTCTTT. This encodes CASSAGLQSTNTEAFF.

The rearrangement links TRBV28 to TRBJ2-7; 8 bases are shared with TRBD2. Looked up from germline, CDR1 is MDHEN and CDR2 is SYDVKM. The trim removed 6 bases at V and 3 bases at J, leaving 13 bases unmatched. The CDR3 has 16 residues. For the CDR3, the DNA is TGTGCCAGCAGACGCCCGCGGGGTAGCGGGGTCTACGAGCAGTACTTC. This sequence encodes CASRRPRGSGVYEQYF.

The CDR3 protein is CASSGGVTGELFF. The DNA of the CDR3 is TGTGCCAGCAGTGGGGGGGTCACCGGGGAGCTGTTTTTT. The V and J genes are TRBV2 and TRBJ2-2, with a possible D match to TRBD2 (6 bases). The V gene's germline CDR1 is SNHLY and CDR2 FYNNEI. The CDR3 runs 13 residues. V was trimmed by 4 bases and J by 4 bases, leaving 7 bases between them.

This clone has more than one count but fewer than ten. The chain joins TRBV27 to TRBJ1-5; 8 bases fit TRBD1. Germline CDR1 and CDR2: MNHEY and SMNVEV (reference sequence). This CDR3 spans 15 amino acids. J was trimmed by 6 bases and V by 2 bases; bases with no gene match: 6. CDR3 sequence (DNA): TGTGCCAGCAGTTTACAAGGACAGGGTGCTCAGCCCCAGCATTTT. Translated: CASSLQGQGAQPQHF.

This clone occurred once. The chain is built from TRBV27 and TRBJ2-7; no definite D call. Germline V lookup: CDR1 MNHEY, CDR2 SMNVEV (reference sequence). V gave up 3 bases and J gave up 0 bases, with 6 bases separating them. The CDR3 spans 13 residues. CDR3 DNA sequence: TGTGCCAGCAGTTTCGCCAGCTCCTACGAGCAGTACTTC. This gives the protein CASSFASSYEQYF.

The CDR3 coding sequence is TGTGCCAGCAGCTTAGTAGGTGGGGGGTCAGATACGCAGTATTTT. This codes for CASSLVGGGSDTQYF. This rearrangement joins TRBV7-6 to TRBJ2-3, with D perhaps matching TRBD2 (6 bases). The V and J ends lost 1 base and 4 bases respectively, with 12 bases between them. Germline V gives CDR1 SGHVS, CDR2 FNYEAQ. This CDR3 contains 15 residues.

This clone has just one count. The chain uses TRBV19 and TRBJ2-2, with 9 bases that match TRBD1. The J segment lost 5 bases and the V segment lost 8 bases, leaving 6 bases of the junction unmatched. The CDR3 covers 14 residues. The germline gives CDR1 LNHDA, CDR2 SQIVND (reference sequence). Here the CDR3 reads CASHTGGKTGELFF. CDR3 coding DNA: TGTGCCAGTCATACAGGGGGCAAGACCGGGGAGCTGTTTTTT.

The rearrangement links TRBV2 to TRBJ2-5; 8 nucleotides align to TRBD1. The germline V gene encodes CDR1 SNHLY and CDR2 FYNNEI. V gave up 3 bases and J gave up 5 bases; unmatched junction bases: 17. The CDR3 has 18 residues. The CDR3 DNA follows: TGTGCCAGCAGTGATTTCGGGAGAGGCAGGGGGCGAGGGGAGACCCAGTACTTC. Protein sequence: CASSDFGRGRGRGETQYF.

The chain has TRBV5-6 and TRBJ2-3, with D possibly being TRBD2 (6 bases). V was shortened by 1 base and J by 1 base, with 10 bases between the two germline ends. Germline assignment: CDR1 SGHDT and CDR2 YYEEEE. This CDR3 region has 15 residues. CDR3 region: CASSLLDYRTDTQYF. DNA for the CDR3: TGTGCCAGCAGCTTGCTGGACTACCGCACAGATACGCAGTATTTT.

The rearrangement uses TRBV19 and TRBJ1-2; 8 nucleotides align to TRBD1. This CDR3 has 14 residues. V was pared by 6 bases and J by 3 bases, with 6 bases of the junction left unmatched. Germline assignment: CDR1 LNHDA and CDR2 SQIVND (reference sequence). CDR3: CASRQGARDYGYTF. Written as DNA, the CDR3 is TGTGCCAGTAGGCAGGGGGCGAGAGACTATGGCTACACCTTC.